This T cell receptor (beta chain) appears in the sequencing data of a study of CD8 T cells in ankylosing spondylitis. TCRdb processed the 5' RACE reads anew with MiXCR; each CDR3 protein has one entry. Of fewer than 130,000 distinct CDR3 sequences in the sample, 20% to 30% are singletons; the top ten hold approximately 13%. V was cut by 1 base and J by 4 bases, with 5 bases left in between. Germline assignment: CDR1 SGHTA and CDR2 FQGNSA. The CDR3 has 13 residues. The chain employs TRBV7-2 and TRBJ2-1; D not resolved. The TCR was taken from a male donor with ankylosing spondylitis. Sequences were obtained from synovial fluid, either unsorted or a sorted T cell fraction (not recorded which). The chain's CDR3 is CASSLDGYNEQFF. The CDR3 DNA is TGTGCCAGCAGCTTAGACGGGTACAATGAGCAGTTCTTC.